These T cell receptor beta chains were read from a single sample in a study of blood T cell repertoires in COVID-19. The repertoire was sequenced with immunoSEQ multiplex PCR; TCRdb's copy has only in-frame clones and lacks some. The data contain 85,000 to 120,000 clones, 76% of them singletons. Sequencing was carried out using peripheral blood. The receptors come from a man older than 75 with COVID-19, enrolled during active disease. The CDR3 runs from the conserved cysteine through the conserved F or W.

v_gene: TRBV21-1
j_gene: TRBJ2-1
CDR3aa: CASSFIGTSGKGQFF

v_gene: TRBV9
j_gene: TRBJ1-3
CDR3aa: CASSTRTAFSGNTIYF

v_gene: TRBV5-5
j_gene: TRBJ1-2
CDR3aa: CASSWTGSYGYTF

v_gene: TRBV11-2
j_gene: TRBJ2-7
CDR3aa: CASSLDLYEQYF

v_gene: TRBV28
j_gene: TRBJ2-2
CDR3aa: CASTNGQSTGELFF

v_gene: TRBV15
j_gene: TRBJ2-2
CDR3aa: CATSRASGANTGELFF

v_gene: TRBV30
j_gene: TRBJ1-3
CDR3aa: CAWKRIGNTIYF

v_gene: TRBV27
j_gene: TRBJ2-3
CDR3aa: CASSWTDPSTDTQYF

v_gene: TRBV10-3
j_gene: TRBJ2-1
CDR3aa: CAISESWGNPGDEQFF

v_gene: TRBV19
j_gene: TRBJ2-2
CDR3aa: CASSITSGLASLGELFF

v_gene: TRBV5-6
j_gene: TRBJ1-2
CDR3aa: CASRSLRGISGYGYTF

v_gene: TRBV6-2/TRBV6-3
j_gene: TRBJ1-2
CDR3aa: CASSDRGNYGYTF

v_gene: TRBV19
j_gene: TRBJ1-2
CDR3aa: CASRADRGRGYGYTF

v_gene: TRBV9
j_gene: TRBJ2-3
CDR3aa: CASSVATGTGTSTDTQYF

v_gene: TRBV13
j_gene: TRBJ2-5
CDR3aa: CASSLRQGGETQYF

v_gene: TRBV28
j_gene: TRBJ1-4
CDR3aa: CASSRGGTATNEKLFF

v_gene: TRBV19
j_gene: TRBJ1-5
CDR3aa: CASLRKGADQPQHF

v_gene: TRBV12-3/TRBV12-4
j_gene: TRBJ2-3
CDR3aa: CASSFPATDTQYF

v_gene: TRBV25-1
j_gene: TRBJ1-6
CDR3aa: CASSGRTGVPSPLHF

v_gene: TRBV28
j_gene: TRBJ2-7
CDR3aa: CASSSWSAGHYEQYF

v_gene: TRBV5-1
j_gene: TRBJ2-3
CDR3aa: CASRVGTGALGTDTQYF

v_gene: TRBV4-1
j_gene: TRBJ1-2
CDR3aa: CASSKATGGWNYGYTF

v_gene: TRBV29-1
j_gene: TRBJ2-7
CDR3aa: CSVVQGSDEQYF

v_gene: TRBV18
j_gene: TRBJ2-1
CDR3aa: CASSRGLAGGGNEQFF

v_gene: TRBV4-3
j_gene: TRBJ2-7
CDR3aa: CASSQVVSRYEQYF

v_gene: TRBV6-5
j_gene: TRBJ2-7
CDR3aa: CASRGGDRGSYEQYF

v_gene: TRBV19
j_gene: TRBJ1-5
CDR3aa: CASTARGGRGPSNQPQHF

v_gene: TRBV6-5
j_gene: TRBJ2-5
CDR3aa: CASSYAAGAGETQYF

v_gene: TRBV12-3/TRBV12-4
j_gene: TRBJ1-1
CDR3aa: CASSFQNTEAFF

v_gene: TRBV14
j_gene: TRBJ2-7
CDR3aa: CASSVYAGPYEQYF

v_gene: TRBV5-5
j_gene: TRBJ1-5
CDR3aa: CASSFLTGEGQPQHF

v_gene: TRBV15
j_gene: TRBJ1-1
CDR3aa: CATSRGGTGIEAFF

v_gene: TRBV5-1
j_gene: TRBJ2-7
CDR3aa: CASSLGTGLGEQYF

v_gene: TRBV30
j_gene: TRBJ2-2
CDR3aa: CAWNSGRNTGELFF

v_gene: TRBV9
j_gene: TRBJ2-1
CDR3aa: CASSVAGREDDNEQFF

v_gene: TRBV4-1
j_gene: TRBJ1-5
CDR3aa: CASSQTGVSQPQHF

v_gene: TRBV28
j_gene: TRBJ2-7
CDR3aa: CASTKRGQASSYEQYF

v_gene: TRBV28
j_gene: TRBJ1-5
CDR3aa: CASSPLDRGNQPQHF

v_gene: TRBV6-5
j_gene: TRBJ1-3
CDR3aa: CASSYFYGNTIYF

v_gene: TRBV4-2
j_gene: TRBJ2-1
CDR3aa: CASSPELGPYNEQFF

v_gene: TRBV5-1
j_gene: TRBJ2-7
CDR3aa: CASSLGLNSYEQYF

v_gene: TRBV28
j_gene: TRBJ2-7
CDR3aa: CASIDSGSNSYEQYF

v_gene: TRBV6-5
j_gene: TRBJ2-3
CDR3aa: CASSRRTRTDTQYF

v_gene: TRBV2
j_gene: TRBJ2-3
CDR3aa: CASSLYPSGRGGPTDTQYF

v_gene: TRBV28
j_gene: TRBJ1-2
CDR3aa: CASSLTSRIYGYTF

v_gene: TRBV10-2
j_gene: TRBJ1-2
CDR3aa: CASSETPTAGLGYTF

v_gene: TRBV2
j_gene: TRBJ1-4
CDR3aa: CASKRTGRVDEKLFF

v_gene: TRBV5-1
j_gene: TRBJ2-2
CDR3aa: CASSPGPREGPGELFF

v_gene: TRBV7-6
j_gene: TRBJ1-3
CDR3aa: CASSFFGPASGTLGNTIYF